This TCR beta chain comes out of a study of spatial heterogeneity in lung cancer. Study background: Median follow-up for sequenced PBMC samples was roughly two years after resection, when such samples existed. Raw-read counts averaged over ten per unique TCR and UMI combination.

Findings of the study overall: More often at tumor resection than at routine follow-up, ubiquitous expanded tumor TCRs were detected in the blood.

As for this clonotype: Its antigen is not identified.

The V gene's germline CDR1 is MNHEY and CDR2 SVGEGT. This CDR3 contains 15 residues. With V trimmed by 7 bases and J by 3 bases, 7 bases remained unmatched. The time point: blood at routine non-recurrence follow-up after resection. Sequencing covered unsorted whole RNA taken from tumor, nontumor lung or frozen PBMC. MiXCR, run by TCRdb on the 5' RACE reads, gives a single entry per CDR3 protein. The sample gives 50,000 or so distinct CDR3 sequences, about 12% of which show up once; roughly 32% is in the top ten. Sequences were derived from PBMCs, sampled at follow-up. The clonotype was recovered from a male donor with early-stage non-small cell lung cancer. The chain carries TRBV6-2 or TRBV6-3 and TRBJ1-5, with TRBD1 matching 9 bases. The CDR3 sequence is CASTWTGANNQPQHF. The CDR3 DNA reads TGTGCCAGCACCTGGACAGGGGCGAACAATCAGCCCCAGCATTTT.